The sequence of this T cell receptor beta chain was determined in a study of T cells expressing NK-cell markers. Across the whole study: CD3+CD56+NKG2C+, CD3+CD56+NKG2C- and CD3+CD56-NKG2C+ T cells, once sorted, supplied the TCR beta repertoires. Study-level points and caveats: Among four donors, these clonotypes also ranked first in the CD3+CD56-NKG2C+ fraction.

A remark on this clonotype: Its target is not known.

CDR3 length equals 18 residues. CDR1 SQVTM and CDR2 ANQGSEA come from the germline V gene. Libraries used 5'RACE template switching adding universal primer site and UMIs. TCRdb reprocessed the 5' RACE reads and reports one entry per CDR3 protein, with no DNA. This sample contains hundreds of thousands of distinct CDR3 sequences. Sequenced sample: blood T cells: a sorted CD56 or NKG2C T cell subset, CD4+ or CD8+ T cells, or bulk PBMC T cells (not recorded which). The origin of this receptor is a man aged 18 to 69 in good health. This chain uses TRBV29-1 with TRBJ2-6; TCRdb lists TRBD1, though no DNA is available to test this call. The CDR3 loop reads CSAAPGPKLISGANVLTF.